The present entry profiles one TCR beta chain with its context. Its antigen specificity is not known. Base qualities were left out, and no much larger clone turns up one base away. The data were taken from a study of control samples from healthy donors and cancer patients (dated by TCRdb to 2020 to 2021). The method behind the library was the immunoSEQ multiplex PCR assay. In its TCRdb copy, this immuneACCESS table keeps in-frame sequences only and misses some clones. Where compared with another copy, unresolved V genes explain less than half of these, and the others have no known cause. The sample table contains approximately 70,000 clones; only one count was recorded for roughly 84% of them. Roughly 16% of the sample rests with the top ten. CDR1 SGHAT and CDR2 FQNNGV are derived from the germline V gene. The CDR3 runs 15 amino acids, cysteine and phenylalanine included. Only CDR3 DNA remains: 45 bases, in frame from the first base. The germline V end is reduced by 5 bases and the J end by 3 bases; junction bases left unmatched: 7.

Recombination joined TRBV11-2 with TRBJ1-5; the junction holds 7 bases that match TRBD1. This receptor was taken from a man in his forties or fifties in good health. Input material: blood. The CDR3 protein sequence reads: CASSLTGTDNQPQHF. The sequenced DNA: TGTGCCAGCAGCCTAACCGGGACAGACAATCAGCCCCAGCATTTT.